This T cell receptor beta chain was profiled in a study of monozygotic twins with cystic fibrosis. Study-wide findings and caveats: Median Simpson clonality of 0.0095 suggested naive T cells predominated. No link emerged between shared CDR3 counts and age, concordance or severity.

Worth noting for this clone: Its cognate antigen is unknown.

Clones were sequenced by immunoSEQ multiplex PCR, and TCRdb holds only the in-frame ones, with some missing. The sample has around 10,000 clones, 95% to 97% seen once. Germline V lookup: CDR1 SGHAT, CDR2 FQNNGV. The CDR3 runs 13 residues. The ends lost 5 bases at V and 4 bases at J; junction bases unmatched: 3. The sequenced material came from blood. The source of this sequence is a boy younger than 18 with cystic fibrosis. The chain recombines TRBV11-2 with TRBJ1-2; TRBD1 matches 8 bases. In nucleotides, the CDR3 is TGTGCCAGCAGCCAGGGACAGGTCTATGGCTACACCTTC. It yields the protein CASSQGQVYGYTF.